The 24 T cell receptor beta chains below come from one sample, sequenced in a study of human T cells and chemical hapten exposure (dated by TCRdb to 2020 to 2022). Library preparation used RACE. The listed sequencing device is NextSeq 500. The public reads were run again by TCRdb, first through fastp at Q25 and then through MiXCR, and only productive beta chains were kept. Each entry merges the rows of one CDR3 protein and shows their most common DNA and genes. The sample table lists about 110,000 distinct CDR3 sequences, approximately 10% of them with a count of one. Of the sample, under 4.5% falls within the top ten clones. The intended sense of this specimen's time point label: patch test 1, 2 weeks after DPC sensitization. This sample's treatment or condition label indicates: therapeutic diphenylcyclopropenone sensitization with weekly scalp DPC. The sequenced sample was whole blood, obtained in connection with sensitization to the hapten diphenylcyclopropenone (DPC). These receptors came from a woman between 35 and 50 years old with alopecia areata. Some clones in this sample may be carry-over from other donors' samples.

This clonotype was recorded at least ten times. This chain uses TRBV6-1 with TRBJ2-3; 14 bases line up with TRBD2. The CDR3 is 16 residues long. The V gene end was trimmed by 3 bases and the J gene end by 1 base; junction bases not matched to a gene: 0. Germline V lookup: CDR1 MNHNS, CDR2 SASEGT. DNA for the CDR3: TGTGCCAGCAGTGAGGGACTAGCGGGAGGCACAGATACGCAGTATTTT. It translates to CASSEGLAGGTDTQYF.

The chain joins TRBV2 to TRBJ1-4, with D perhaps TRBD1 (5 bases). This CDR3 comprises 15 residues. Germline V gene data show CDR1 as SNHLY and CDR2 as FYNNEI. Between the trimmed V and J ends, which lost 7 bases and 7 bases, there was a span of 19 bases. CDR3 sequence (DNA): TGTGCCAGCAACCCCCGCCCTCAGGGAAGTGAAAAACTGTTTTTT. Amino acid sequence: CASNPRPQGSEKLFF.

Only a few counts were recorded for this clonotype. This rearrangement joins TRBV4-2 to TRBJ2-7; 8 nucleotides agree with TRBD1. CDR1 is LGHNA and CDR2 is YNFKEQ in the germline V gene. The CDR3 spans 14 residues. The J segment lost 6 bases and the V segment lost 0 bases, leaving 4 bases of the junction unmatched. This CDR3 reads CASSQDRTGREQYF. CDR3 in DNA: TGTGCCAGCAGCCAAGACCGGACAGGGCGCGAGCAGTACTTC.

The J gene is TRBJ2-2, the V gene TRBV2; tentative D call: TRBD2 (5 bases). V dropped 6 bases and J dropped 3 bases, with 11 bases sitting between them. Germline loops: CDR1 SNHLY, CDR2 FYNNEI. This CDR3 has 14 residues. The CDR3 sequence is CASRPGRDTGELFF. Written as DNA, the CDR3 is TGTGCCAGCAGGCCGGGAAGGGACACCGGGGAGCTGTTTTTT.

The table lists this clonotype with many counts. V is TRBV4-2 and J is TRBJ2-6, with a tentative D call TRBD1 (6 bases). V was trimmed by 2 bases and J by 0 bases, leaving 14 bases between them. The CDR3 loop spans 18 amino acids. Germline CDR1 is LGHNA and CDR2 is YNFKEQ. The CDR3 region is CASSQSATGFSGANVLTF. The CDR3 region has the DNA TGTGCCAGCAGCCAATCTGCTACAGGGTTCTCTGGGGCCAACGTCCTGACTTTC.

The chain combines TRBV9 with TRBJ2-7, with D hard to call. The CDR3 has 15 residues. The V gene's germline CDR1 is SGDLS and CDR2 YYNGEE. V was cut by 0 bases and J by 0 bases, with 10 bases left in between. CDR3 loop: CASSVGHLGSYEQYF. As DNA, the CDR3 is TGTGCCAGCAGCGTAGGCCACCTAGGCTCCTACGAGCAGTACTTC.

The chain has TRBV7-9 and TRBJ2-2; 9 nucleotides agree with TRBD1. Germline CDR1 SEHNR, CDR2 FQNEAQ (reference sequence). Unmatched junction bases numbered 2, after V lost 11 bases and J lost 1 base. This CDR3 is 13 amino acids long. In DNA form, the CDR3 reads TGTGCCGGGGGACAGGGGAACACCGGGGAGCTGTTTTTT. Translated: CAGGQGNTGELFF.

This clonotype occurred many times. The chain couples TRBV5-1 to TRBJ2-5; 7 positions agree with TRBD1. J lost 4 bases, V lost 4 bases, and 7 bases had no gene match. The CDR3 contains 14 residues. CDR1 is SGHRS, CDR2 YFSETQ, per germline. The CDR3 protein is CASSAGPGGETQYF. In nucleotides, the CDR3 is TGCGCCAGCAGCGCGGGCCCAGGGGGAGAGACCCAGTACTTC.

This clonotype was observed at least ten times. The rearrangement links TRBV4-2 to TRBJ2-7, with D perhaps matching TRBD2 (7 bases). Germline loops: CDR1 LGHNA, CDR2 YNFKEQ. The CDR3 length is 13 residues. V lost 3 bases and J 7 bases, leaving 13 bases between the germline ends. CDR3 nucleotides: TGTGCCAGCAGCCAGGTAGGGGGGGAGGAGCAGTACTTC. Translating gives CASSQVGGEEQYF.

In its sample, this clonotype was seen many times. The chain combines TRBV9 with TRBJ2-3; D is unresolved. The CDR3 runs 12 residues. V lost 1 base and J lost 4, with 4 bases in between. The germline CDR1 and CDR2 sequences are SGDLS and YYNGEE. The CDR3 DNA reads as TGTGCCAGCAGCGTATCCGCAGATACGCAGTATTTT. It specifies CASSVSADTQYF.

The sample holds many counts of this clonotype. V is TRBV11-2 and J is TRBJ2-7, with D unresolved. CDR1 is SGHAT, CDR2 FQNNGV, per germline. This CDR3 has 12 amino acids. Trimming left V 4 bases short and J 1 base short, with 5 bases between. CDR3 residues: CASSYESYEQYF. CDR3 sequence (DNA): TGTGCCAGCAGCTACGAATCCTACGAGCAGTACTTC.

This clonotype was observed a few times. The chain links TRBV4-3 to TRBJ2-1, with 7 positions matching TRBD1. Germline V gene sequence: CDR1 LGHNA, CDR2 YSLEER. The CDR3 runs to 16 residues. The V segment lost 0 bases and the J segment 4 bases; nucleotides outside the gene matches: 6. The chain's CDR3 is CASSQEWGQPYNEQFF. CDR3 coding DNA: TGCGCCAGCAGCCAAGAATGGGGACAGCCTTACAATGAGCAGTTCTTC.

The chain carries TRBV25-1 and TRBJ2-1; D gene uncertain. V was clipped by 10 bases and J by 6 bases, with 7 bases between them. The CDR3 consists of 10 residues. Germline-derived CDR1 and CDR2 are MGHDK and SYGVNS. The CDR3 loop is CATSGNEQFF. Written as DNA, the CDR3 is TGTGCCACCTCGGGCAATGAGCAGTTCTTC.

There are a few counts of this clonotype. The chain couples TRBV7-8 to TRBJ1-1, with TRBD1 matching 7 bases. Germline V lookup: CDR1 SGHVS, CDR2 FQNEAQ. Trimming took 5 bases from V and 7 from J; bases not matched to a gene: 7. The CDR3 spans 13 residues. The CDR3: CASSADRADEAFF. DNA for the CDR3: TGTGCCAGCAGCGCCGACAGGGCGGATGAAGCTTTCTTT.

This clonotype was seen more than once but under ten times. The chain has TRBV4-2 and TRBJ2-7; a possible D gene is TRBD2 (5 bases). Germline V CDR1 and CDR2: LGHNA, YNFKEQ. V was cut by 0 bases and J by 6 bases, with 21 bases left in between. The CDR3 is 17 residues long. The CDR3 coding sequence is TGTGCCAGCAGCCAAGAAGGAGGAGTGTTTGGTTTATTCGAGCAGTACTTC. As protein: CASSQEGGVFGLFEQYF.

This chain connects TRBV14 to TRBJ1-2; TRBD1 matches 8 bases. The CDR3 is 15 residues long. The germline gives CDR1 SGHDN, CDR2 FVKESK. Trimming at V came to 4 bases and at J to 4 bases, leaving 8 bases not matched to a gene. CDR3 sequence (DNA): TGTGCCAGCAGCCCGGGCAGGGGGCCTTTCTATGGCTACACCTTC. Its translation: CASSPGRGPFYGYTF.

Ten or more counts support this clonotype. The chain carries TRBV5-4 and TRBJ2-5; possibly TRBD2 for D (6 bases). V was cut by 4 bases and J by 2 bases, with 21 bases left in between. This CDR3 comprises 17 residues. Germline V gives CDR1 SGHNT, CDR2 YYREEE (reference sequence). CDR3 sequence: CASSPTVGGKGQETQYF. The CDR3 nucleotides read TGTGCCAGCAGCCCCACAGTCGGCGGGAAAGGGCAAGAGACCCAGTACTTC.

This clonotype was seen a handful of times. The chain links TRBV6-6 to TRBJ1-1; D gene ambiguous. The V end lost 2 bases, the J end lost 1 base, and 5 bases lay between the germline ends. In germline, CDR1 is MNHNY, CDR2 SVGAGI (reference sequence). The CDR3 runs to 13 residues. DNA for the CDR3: TGTGCCAGCAGTTACGGGAAGAACACTGAAGCTTTCTTT. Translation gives CASSYGKNTEAFF.

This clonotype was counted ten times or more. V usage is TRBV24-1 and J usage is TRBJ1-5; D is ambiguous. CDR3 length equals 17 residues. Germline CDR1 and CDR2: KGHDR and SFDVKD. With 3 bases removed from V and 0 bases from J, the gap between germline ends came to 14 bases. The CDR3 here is CATSDLTAQNSNQPQHF. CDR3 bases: TGTGCCACCAGTGATCTAACAGCCCAAAATAGCAATCAGCCCCAGCATTTT.

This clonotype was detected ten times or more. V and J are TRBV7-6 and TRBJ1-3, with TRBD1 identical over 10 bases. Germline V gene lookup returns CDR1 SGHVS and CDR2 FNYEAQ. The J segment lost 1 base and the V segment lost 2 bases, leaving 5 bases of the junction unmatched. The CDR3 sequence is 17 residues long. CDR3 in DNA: TGTGCCAGCAGCTTATACGGGACAGGGGCTTCTGGAAACACCATATATTTT. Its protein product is CASSLYGTGASGNTIYF. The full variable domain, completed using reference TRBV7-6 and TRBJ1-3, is GAGVSQSPRYKVTKRGQDVALRCDPISGHVSLYWYRQALGQGPEFLTYFNYEAQQDKSGLPNDRFSAERPEGSISTLTIQRTEQRDSAMYRCASSLYGTGASGNTIYFGEGSWLTVV.

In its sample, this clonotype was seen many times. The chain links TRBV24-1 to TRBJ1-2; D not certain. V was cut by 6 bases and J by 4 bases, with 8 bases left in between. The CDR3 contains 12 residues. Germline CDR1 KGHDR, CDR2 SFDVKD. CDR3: CATSSDPYGYTF. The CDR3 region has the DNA TGTGCCACCAGTTCCGACCCCTATGGCTACACCTTC.

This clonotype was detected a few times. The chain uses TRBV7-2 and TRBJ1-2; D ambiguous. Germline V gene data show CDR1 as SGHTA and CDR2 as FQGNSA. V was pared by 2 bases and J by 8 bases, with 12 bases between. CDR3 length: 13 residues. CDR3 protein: CASSLTREPGYTF. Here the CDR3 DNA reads TGTGCCAGCAGCTTAACTCGAGAGCCAGGCTACACCTTC. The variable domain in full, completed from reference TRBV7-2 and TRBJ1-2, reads GAGVSQSPSNKVTEKGKDVELRCDPISGHTALYWYRQSLGQGLEFLIYFQGNSAPDKSGLPSDRFSAERTGGSVSTLTIQRTQQEDSAVYLCASSLTREPGYTFGSGTRLTVV.

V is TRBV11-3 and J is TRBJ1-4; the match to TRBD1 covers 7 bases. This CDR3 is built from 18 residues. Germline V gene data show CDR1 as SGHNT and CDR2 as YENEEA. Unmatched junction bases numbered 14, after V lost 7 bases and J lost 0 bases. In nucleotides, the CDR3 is TGTGCCAGCACCCAGACAGGGAAGGGGTTTGCAACTAATGAAAAACTGTTTTTT. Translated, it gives CASTQTGKGFATNEKLFF.

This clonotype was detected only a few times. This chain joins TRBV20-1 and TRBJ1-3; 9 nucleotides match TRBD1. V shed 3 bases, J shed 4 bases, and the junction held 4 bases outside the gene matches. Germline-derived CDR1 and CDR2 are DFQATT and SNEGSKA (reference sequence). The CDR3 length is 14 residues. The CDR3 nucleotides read TGCAGTGCTAGTTGGACAGGGGCGGGAAACACCATATATTTT. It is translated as CSASWTGAGNTIYF.